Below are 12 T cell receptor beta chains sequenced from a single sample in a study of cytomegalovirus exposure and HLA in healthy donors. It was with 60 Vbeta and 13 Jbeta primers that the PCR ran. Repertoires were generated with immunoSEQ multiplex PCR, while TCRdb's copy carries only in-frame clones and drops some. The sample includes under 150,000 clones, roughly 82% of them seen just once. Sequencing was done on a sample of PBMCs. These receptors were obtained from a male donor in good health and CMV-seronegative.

This CDR3 reads CASSPWTGADTQYF. The CDR3 coding sequence is TGTGCCAGCAGTCCCTGGACAGGGGCGGATACGCAGTATTTT. The chain combines TRBV27 with TRBJ2-3, with TRBD1 identical over 9 bases. The CDR3 extends over 14 amino acids. From germline, CDR1 is MNHEY and CDR2 SMNVEV (reference sequence). Unmatched junction bases numbered 6, after V lost 5 bases and J lost 6 bases.

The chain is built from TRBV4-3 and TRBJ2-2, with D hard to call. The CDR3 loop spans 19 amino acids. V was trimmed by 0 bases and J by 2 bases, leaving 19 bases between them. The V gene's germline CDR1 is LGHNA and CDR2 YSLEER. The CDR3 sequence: CASSQDLVTGSLNTGELFF. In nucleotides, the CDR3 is TGCGCCAGCAGCCAAGATTTGGTGACCGGGTCCCTCAACACCGGGGAGCTGTTTTTT.

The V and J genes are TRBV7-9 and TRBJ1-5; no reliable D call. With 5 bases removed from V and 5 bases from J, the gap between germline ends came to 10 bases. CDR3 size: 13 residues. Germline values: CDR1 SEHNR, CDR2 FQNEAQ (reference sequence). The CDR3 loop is CASSTSGDQPQHF. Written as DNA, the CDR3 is TGTGCCAGCAGCACCAGCGGGGATCAGCCCCAGCATTTT.

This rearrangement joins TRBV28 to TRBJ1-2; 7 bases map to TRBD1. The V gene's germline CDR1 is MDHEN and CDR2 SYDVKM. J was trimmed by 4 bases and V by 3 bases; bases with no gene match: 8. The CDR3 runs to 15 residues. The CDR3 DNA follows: TGTGCCAGCAGTTTTTACGGGACAGCATTCTATGGCTACACCTTC. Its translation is CASSFYGTAFYGYTF.

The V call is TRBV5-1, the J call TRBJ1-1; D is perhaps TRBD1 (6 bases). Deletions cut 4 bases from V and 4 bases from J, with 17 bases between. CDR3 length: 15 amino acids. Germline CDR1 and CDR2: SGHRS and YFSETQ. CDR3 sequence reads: CASSMGASLFTEAFF. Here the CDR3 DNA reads TGCGCCAGCAGCATGGGGGCGTCTTTGTTCACTGAAGCTTTCTTT.

This chain's CDR3 is CASSILSGRGNEQFF. CDR3 DNA sequence: TGTGCCAGTAGTATATTGAGCGGGCGGGGAAATGAGCAGTTCTTC. The chain couples TRBV19 to TRBJ2-1; perhaps TRBD2 as D (6 bases). The V gene's germline CDR1 is LNHDA and CDR2 SQIVND (reference sequence). V was cut by 2 bases and J by 7 bases, with 15 bases left in between. This CDR3 has 15 residues.

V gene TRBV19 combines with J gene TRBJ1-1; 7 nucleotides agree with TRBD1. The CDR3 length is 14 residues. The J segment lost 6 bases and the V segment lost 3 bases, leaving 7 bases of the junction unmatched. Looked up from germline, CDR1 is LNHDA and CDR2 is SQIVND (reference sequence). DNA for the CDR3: TGTGCCAGTAGTATTAGGGGGCCCCAATCTGAAGCTTTCTTT. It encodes CASSIRGPQSEAFF.

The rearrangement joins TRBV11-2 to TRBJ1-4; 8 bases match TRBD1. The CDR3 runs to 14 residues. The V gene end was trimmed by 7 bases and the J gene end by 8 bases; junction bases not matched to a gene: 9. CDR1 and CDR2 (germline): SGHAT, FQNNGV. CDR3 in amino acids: CASTIDRGREKLFF. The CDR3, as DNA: TGTGCCAGCACCATAGACAGGGGTCGGGAAAAACTGTTTTTT.

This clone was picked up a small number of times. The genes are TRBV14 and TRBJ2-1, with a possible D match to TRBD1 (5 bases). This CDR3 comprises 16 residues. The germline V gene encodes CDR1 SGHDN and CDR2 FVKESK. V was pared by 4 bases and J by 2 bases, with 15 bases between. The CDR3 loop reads CASSLQGAYAYNEQFF. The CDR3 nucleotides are TGTGCCAGCAGCCTCCAAGGGGCCTACGCCTACAATGAGCAGTTCTTC.

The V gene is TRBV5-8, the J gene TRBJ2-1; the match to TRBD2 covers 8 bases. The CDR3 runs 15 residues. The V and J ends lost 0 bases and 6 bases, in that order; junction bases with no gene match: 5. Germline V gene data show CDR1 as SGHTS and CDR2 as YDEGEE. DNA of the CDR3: TGTGCCAGCAGCTTGGGGGCGGGGGGTCCCAATGAGCAGTTCTTC. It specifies CASSLGAGGPNEQFF.

The CDR3 nucleotides are TGTGCCAGTAGTACCGGACTAGCGGGCAACAATGAGCAGTTCTTC. Translated, it gives CASSTGLAGNNEQFF. The chain couples TRBV19 to TRBJ2-1, with 11 bases aligning to TRBD2. V shed 4 bases, J shed 5 bases, and the junction held 4 bases outside the gene matches. This CDR3 comprises 15 residues. The V gene's germline CDR1 is LNHDA and CDR2 SQIVND (reference sequence).

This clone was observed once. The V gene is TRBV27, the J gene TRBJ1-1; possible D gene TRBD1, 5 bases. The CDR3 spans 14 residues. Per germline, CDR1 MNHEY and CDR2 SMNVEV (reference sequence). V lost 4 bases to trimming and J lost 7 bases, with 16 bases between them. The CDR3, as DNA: TGTGCCAGCAGTTCCCCTACGGGGGGAGGTGAAGCTTTCTTT. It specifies CASSSPTGGGEAFF.